The present entry profiles one T cell receptor (beta chain) with its context. This sample is part of a study of monozygotic twins with inflammatory bowel disease. TCRdb re-analyzed the 5' RACE reads; it lists each CDR3 protein once, without DNA. The sample totals 160,000 or so distinct CDR3 sequences. The CDR3 extends over 14 amino acids. The V gene's germline CDR1 is SEHNR and CDR2 FQNEAQ (reference sequence). This chain connects TRBV7-9 to TRBJ2-1; TCRdb returns TRBD2, unconfirmable since there is no DNA. Material for sequencing was blood. The sequence was collected from a human donor with ulcerative colitis or Crohn's disease, or a healthy co-twin of an affected twin (not recorded which). The chain's CDR3 is CASSYAGVYNEQFF.